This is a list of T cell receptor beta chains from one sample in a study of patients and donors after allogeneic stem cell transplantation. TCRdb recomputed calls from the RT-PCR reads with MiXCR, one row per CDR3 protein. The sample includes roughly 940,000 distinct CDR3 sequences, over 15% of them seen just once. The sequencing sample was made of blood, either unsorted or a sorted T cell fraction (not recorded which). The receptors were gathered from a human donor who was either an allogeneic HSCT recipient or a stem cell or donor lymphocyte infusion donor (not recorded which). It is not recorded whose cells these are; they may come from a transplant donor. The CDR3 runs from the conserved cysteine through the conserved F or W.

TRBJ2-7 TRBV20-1 CSAKSISGGSYYEQYF
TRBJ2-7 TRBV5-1 CASSKVSGTENEQYF
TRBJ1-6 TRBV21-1 CASSPRGISSYNSPLHF
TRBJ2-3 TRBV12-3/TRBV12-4 CASSLRTGGVDTQYF
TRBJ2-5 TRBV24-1 CATSEVGPTSETQYF
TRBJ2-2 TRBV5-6 CASSFYGYGELFF
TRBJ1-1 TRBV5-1 CASSLEDIGTEAFF
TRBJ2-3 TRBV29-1 CSAAPPDTQYF
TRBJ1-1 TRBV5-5 CASSPYRGGLLNTEAFF
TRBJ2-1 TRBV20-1 CSARKASGSLYNEQFF
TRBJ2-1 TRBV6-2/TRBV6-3 CASRAGRLYNEQFF
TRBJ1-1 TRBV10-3 CAISGPEEDRSAEAFF
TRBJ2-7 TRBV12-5 CASGFTPDRVPYEQYF
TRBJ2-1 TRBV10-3 CAISELDSEQFF
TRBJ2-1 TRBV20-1 CSADGGLAGVNEQFF
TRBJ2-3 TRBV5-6 CASSLASPGALDTQYF
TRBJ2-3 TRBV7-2 CASSLRDLYTDTQYF
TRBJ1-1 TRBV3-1 CASSPRGGTRNTEAFF
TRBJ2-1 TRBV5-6 CASRQILASYNEQFF
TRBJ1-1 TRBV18 CASSSRWAVNTEAFF
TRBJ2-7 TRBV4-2 CASSQEGAGGPYEQYF
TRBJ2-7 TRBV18 CASSPQNSAPYEQYF
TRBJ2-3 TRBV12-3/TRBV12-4 CASSRRASRDVDTQYF
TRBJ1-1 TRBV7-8 CAPSPPRGSSNTEAFF
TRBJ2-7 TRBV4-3 CASSKSSSYEQYF
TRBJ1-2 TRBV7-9 CASRGTGYGYTF
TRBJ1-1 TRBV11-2 CASSADRDLEAFF
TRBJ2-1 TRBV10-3 CAISRKDRTEEQFF
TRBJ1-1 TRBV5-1 CASSTRGGSTEAFF
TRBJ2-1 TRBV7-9 CASSITVKIPSYNEQFF
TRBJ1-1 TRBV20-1 CSALGATEAFF
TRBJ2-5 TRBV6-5 CASSYIAGSQETQYF
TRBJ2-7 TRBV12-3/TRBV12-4 CASSSLGTYEQYF
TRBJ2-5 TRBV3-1 CASSQVRAQGETQYF
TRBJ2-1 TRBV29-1 CSVENRGNRAGVYEQFF
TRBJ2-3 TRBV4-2 CASSQGVSPTDTQYF
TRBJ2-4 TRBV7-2 CASSLVGQRLNIQYF
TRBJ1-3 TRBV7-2 CASSSTGKGNTIYF
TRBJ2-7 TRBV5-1 CASSLEGSHEQYF
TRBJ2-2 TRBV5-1 CASLDVGAGNTGELFF
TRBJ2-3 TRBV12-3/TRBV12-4 CASRPPGQSQYF
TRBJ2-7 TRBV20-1 CSARKSGYEQYF
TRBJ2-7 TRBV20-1 CSARGTTNYEQYF
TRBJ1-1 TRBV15 CATSRTGSGTEAFF
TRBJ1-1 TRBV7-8 CASSADRANLNTEAFF
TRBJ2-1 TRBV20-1 CSAGKRTPGGNEQFF
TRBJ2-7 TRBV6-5 CATGTAYYEQYF
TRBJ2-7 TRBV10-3 CAISESGRAGYEQYF
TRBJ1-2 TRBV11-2 CASSKQTGLYGYTF
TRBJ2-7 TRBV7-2 CASSLISNEQYF
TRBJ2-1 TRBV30 CAWSHDVYGEQFF
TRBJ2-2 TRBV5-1 CASSLLFGAGELFF
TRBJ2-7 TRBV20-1 CSARDRTGPSEQYF
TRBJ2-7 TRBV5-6 CASSEPTGSYEQYF
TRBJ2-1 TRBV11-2 CASSPPRLGTHYNEQFF
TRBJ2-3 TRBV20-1 CSAPRGGRATDTQYF